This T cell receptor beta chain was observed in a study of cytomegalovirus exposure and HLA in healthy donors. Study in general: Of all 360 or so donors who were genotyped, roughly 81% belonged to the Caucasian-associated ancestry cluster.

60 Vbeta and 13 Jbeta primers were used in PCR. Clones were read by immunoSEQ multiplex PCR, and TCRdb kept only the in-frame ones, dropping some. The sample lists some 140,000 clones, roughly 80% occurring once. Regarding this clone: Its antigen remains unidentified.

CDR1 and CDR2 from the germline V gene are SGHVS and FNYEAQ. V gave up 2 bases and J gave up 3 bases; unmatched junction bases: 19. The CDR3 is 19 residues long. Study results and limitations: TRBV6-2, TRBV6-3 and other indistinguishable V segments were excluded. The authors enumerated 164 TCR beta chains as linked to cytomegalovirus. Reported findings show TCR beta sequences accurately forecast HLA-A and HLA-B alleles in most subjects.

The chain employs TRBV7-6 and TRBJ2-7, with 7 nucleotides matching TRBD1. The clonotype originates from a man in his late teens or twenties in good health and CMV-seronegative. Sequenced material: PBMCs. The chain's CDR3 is CASSLTSDLEGQAFYEQYF. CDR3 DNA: TGTGCCAGCAGCTTAACCTCTGACTTAGAAGGACAGGCTTTCTACGAGCAGTACTTC. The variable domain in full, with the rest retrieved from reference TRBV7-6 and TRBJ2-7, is GAGVSQSPRYKVTKRGQDVALRCDPISGHVSLYWYRQALGQGPEFLTYFNYEAQQDKSGLPNDRFSAERPEGSISTLTIQRTEQRDSAMYRCASSLTSDLEGQAFYEQYFGPGTRLTVT.